This record covers a single T cell receptor beta chain. The data originate from a study of regulatory T cells in long-lasting Graves disease. Combining iRepertoire HTBI primers with Arm-PCR of CDR3 regions, the authors built TCR beta libraries. TCRdb used MiXCR to reprocess the multiplex PCR reads, holding one entry per CDR3 protein. The sample has fewer than 550,000 distinct CDR3 sequences; 15% to 20% are singletons. Time point reported: newly diagnosed GD, antithyroid drugs for less than 3 months. The TCR library was made from RNA that had been extracted from PBMCs in TRIzol. The V gene's germline CDR1 is MNHEY and CDR2 SVGAGI. The CDR3 sequence is 11 residues long. V lost 8 bases and J 4 bases, leaving 9 bases between the germline ends. The sample also formed part of further work on T cells in Graves' hyperthyroidism and ophthalmopathy.

The clonotype was recovered from a woman in her forties or fifties with Graves disease. This chain joins TRBV6-5 and TRBJ2-7, with D uncertain. The sample in question was peripheral blood mononuclear cells (PBMCs), obtained at new diagnosis, from a patient treated with antithyroid drugs. The CDR3 DNA reads TGTGCCAGCCTGGACGGGTACGAGCAGTACTTC. Encoded protein: CASLDGYEQYF.